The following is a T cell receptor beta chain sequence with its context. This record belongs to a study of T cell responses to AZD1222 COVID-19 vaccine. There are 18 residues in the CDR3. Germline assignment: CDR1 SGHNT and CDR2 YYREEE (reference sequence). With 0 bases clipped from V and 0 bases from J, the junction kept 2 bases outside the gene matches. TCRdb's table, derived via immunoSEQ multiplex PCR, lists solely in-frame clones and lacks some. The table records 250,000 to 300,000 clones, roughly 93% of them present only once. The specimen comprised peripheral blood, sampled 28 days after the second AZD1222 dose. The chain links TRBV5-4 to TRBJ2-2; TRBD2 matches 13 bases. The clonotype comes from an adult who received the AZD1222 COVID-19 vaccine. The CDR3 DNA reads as TGTGCCAGCAGCTTGGAGGGACTAGCGGGGACGAACACCGGGGAGCTGTTTTTT. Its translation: CASSLEGLAGTNTGELFF.